This T cell receptor beta chain derives from a study of PD-L1 blockade in urothelial cancer. Study overall: Men with urothelial cancer arising in the bladder made up about 85% of the roughly 29 patients. Patients had received 0 to 3 prior chemotherapy regimens. Blood yielded a median of approximately 140,000 T cells per sample.

The CDR3 totals 12 residues. Per the germline V gene, CDR1 is SNHLY and CDR2 is FYNNEI. Trimming cost V 7 bases and J 7 bases; bases outside gene matches: 4. Sample contribution per patient ranged from 1 to 8, covering pretreatment and on-treatment. Repertoires were generated with immunoSEQ multiplex PCR, while TCRdb's copy carries only in-frame clones and drops some. The sample has some 79,000 clones, roughly 80% seen once. The chain has TRBV2 and TRBJ1-3; 7 nucleotides line up with TRBD1. The TCR originated in an older man with urothelial cancer. The sample consisted of PBMCs, taken around atezolizumab (anti-PD-L1) treatment. The CDR3 DNA sequence: TGTGCCAGCACCTCGGGACAGAACACCATATATTTT. Translation gives CASTSGQNTIYF.